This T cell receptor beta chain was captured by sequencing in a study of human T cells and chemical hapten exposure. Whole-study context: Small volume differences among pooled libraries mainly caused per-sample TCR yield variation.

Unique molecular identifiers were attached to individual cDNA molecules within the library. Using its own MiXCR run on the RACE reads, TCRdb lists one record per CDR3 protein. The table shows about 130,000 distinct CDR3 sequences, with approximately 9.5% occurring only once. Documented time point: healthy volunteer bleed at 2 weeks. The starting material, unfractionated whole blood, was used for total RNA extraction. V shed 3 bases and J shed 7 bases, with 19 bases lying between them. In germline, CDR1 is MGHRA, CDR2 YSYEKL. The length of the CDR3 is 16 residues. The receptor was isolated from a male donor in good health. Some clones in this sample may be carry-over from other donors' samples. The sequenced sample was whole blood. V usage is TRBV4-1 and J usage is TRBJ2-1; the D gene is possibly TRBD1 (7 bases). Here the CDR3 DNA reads TGCGCCAGCAGCCAGGCCGGGACTCCAGGGGGAAATGAGCAGTTCTTC. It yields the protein CASSQAGTPGGNEQFF.